Listed here are 15 T cell receptor beta chains from one sample, sequenced in a study of cytomegalovirus exposure and HLA in healthy donors. The PCR ran on 60 Vbeta and 13 Jbeta primers. The assay was immunoSEQ multiplex PCR, and TCRdb's table has in-frame clones only and misses some. Here the sample spans 150,000 to 200,000 clones, approximately 80% being singletons. Sequences were obtained from PBMCs. These receptors all stem from a young woman in good health and CMV-seronegative.

This chain connects TRBV2 to TRBJ2-2, with D tentatively TRBD1 (7 bases). Trimming took 6 bases from V and 5 from J, leaving 16 bases between them. Germline V gene sequence: CDR1 SNHLY, CDR2 FYNNEI. There are 15 residues in the CDR3. This CDR3 is CASSPRQGGTGELFF. The CDR3, as DNA: TGTGCCAGCAGCCCCAGACAGGGAGGTACCGGGGAGCTGTTTTTT. Variable domain in full (rest from reference TRBV2 and TRBJ2-2): EPEVTQTPSHQVTQMGQEVILRCVPISNHLYFYWYRQILGQKVEFLVSFYNNEISEKSEIFDDQFSVERPDGSNFTLKIRSTKLEDSAMYFCASSPRQGGTGELFFGEGSRLTVL.

The chain joins TRBV6-6 to TRBJ1-2, with 10 nucleotides matching TRBD1. The length of the CDR3 is 13 residues. The V segment lost 6 bases and the J segment 7 bases; nucleotides outside the gene matches: 5. Germline CDR1 MNHNY, CDR2 SVGAGI (reference sequence). The CDR3 region is CASRTGTGVGYTF. The CDR3 region has the DNA TGTGCCAGCAGGACCGGGACAGGGGTTGGCTACACCTTC.

The chain joins TRBV6-1 to TRBJ2-1, with 14 bases that match TRBD2. This CDR3 is 18 amino acids long. Trimming cost V 3 bases and J 4 bases; bases outside gene matches: 8. Germline V CDR1 and CDR2: MNHNS, SASEGT. The CDR3, as DNA: TGTGCCAGCAGTGACGCCGGACTAGCGGGGGGTCTTTACAATGAGCAGTTCTTC. Protein sequence: CASSDAGLAGGLYNEQFF.

This clone was picked up a small number of times. This chain uses TRBV5-1 with TRBJ2-3; weak D call: TRBD2 (6 bases). In germline, CDR1 is SGHRS, CDR2 YFSETQ. The CDR3 runs 16 residues. V was trimmed by 0 bases and J by 3 bases, leaving 14 bases between them. The CDR3 nucleotides are TGCGCCAGCAGCTTGGAAGAGGTGGCGGGGACAGATACGCAGTATTTT. It is translated as CASSLEEVAGTDTQYF.

The chain uses TRBV7-9 and TRBJ2-7, with 10 bases identical to TRBD1. Germline CDR1 is SEHNR and CDR2 is FQNEAQ (reference sequence). This CDR3 comprises 14 residues. After removal of 4 bases from V and 5 bases from J, the junction contained 5 bases not matched to a gene. As DNA, the CDR3 is TGTGCCAGCAGCTCGGGGGACAGGGGCCACGAGCAGTACTTC. As protein: CASSSGDRGHEQYF. Full variable domain (rest looked up from reference TRBV7-9 and TRBJ2-7): DTGVSQNPRHKITKRGQNVTFRCDPISEHNRLYWYRQTLGQGPEFLTYFQNEAQLEKSRLLSDRFSAERPKGSFSTLEIQRTEQGDSAMYLCASSSGDRGHEQYFGPGTRLTVT.

The chain uses TRBV28 and TRBJ1-1, with 7 bases aligning to TRBD1. Germline-derived CDR1 and CDR2 are MDHEN and SYDVKM. Trimming took 5 bases from V and 1 from J; bases not matched to a gene: 4. The CDR3 is made up of 14 amino acids. The chain's CDR3 is CASSGTVRNTEAFF. For the CDR3, the DNA is TGTGCCAGCAGTGGGACAGTACGGAACACTGAAGCTTTCTTT.

This rearrangement joins TRBV4-3 to TRBJ2-3, with a possible D match to TRBD2 (5 bases). The germline CDR1 and CDR2 sequences are LGHNA and YSLEER. The CDR3 is made up of 17 amino acids. V lost 0 bases, J lost 1 base, and 14 bases lay in between. CDR3 residues: CASSQDLAIGGTDTQYF. The CDR3 region has the DNA TGCGCCAGCAGCCAAGATTTAGCGATTGGAGGCACAGATACGCAGTATTTT.

The chain couples TRBV6-6 to TRBJ1-5; D not resolved. CDR3 length: 13 residues. Germline CDR1 MNHNY, CDR2 SVGAGI (reference sequence). V shed 7 bases and J shed 3 bases, with 10 bases lying between them. CDR3 bases: TGTGCCAGCATTTCCGGGTTCAATCAGCCCCAGCATTTT. This sequence encodes CASISGFNQPQHF.

This clone has just one count. The V gene is TRBV19, the J gene TRBJ1-2; D ambiguous. This CDR3 has 14 amino acids. V was pared by 3 bases and J by 1 base, with 9 bases between. Germline CDR1 LNHDA, CDR2 SQIVND (reference sequence). The CDR3 coding sequence is TGTGCCAGTAGTATGATTGGCAATAACTATGGCTACACCTTC. Amino acids: CASSMIGNNYGYTF.

CDR3 loop: CASARTEAGESYEQYF. The CDR3 nucleotides read TGCGCCAGCGCCCGGACGGAAGCAGGGGAATCCTACGAGCAGTACTTC. The rearrangement links TRBV4-3 to TRBJ2-7; weak D call: TRBD1 (6 bases). The germline gives CDR1 LGHNA, CDR2 YSLEER. The CDR3 covers 16 residues. Trimming stripped 8 bases from V and 1 base from J, with 21 bases between.

The V and J genes are TRBV14 and TRBJ2-1; D might be TRBD2 (6 bases). Per the germline V gene, CDR1 is SGHDN and CDR2 is FVKESK. The CDR3 sequence is 17 residues long. Trimming left V 1 base short and J 3 bases short, with 16 bases between. Written as DNA, the CDR3 is TGTGCCAGCAGCCAAGGGTGGAGGGGACCATTCTACAATGAGCAGTTCTTC. Translation gives CASSQGWRGPFYNEQFF.

This rearrangement joins TRBV23-1 to TRBJ1-5; D not resolved. TRBV23-1 is an ORF; its function is uncertain. The CDR3 contains 12 residues. The ends were cut back, 3 bases at V and 7 bases at J, with 7 bases in the middle. DNA of the CDR3: TGCGCCAGCAGTCACCGAGTCCAGCCCCAGCATTTT. Translating gives CASSHRVQPQHF.

V and J are TRBV19 and TRBJ1-6; D remains unclear. Looked up from germline, CDR1 is LNHDA and CDR2 is SQIVND (reference sequence). The CDR3 runs 10 residues. CDR3 in DNA: TGTGGGAAACAGTTGGATCCCCTCCACTTT. Protein sequence: CGKQLDPLHF.

V and J are TRBV27 and TRBJ1-4, with 10 positions matching TRBD1. V lost 6 bases, J lost 13 bases, and 14 bases stayed unmatched. CDR3 length: 15 amino acids. The germline V gene encodes CDR1 MNHEY and CDR2 SMNVEV (reference sequence). In DNA form, the CDR3 reads TGTGCCAGCAGCGACCTCCGGGACAGGGGAGTGAGACTGTTTTTT. This codes for CASSDLRDRGVRLFF.

The chain has TRBV30 and TRBJ1-6; maybe TRBD1 (6 bases). Germline-derived CDR1 and CDR2 are GTSNPN and SVGIG (reference sequence). The CDR3 spans 17 residues. V lost 2 bases and J 3 bases, leaving 17 bases between the germline ends. The CDR3 region has the DNA TGTGCCTGGAGTCGGGCGTCAGGGGCGGTCTATAATTCACCCCTCCACTTT. This gives the protein CAWSRASGAVYNSPLHF.